This T cell receptor (beta chain) appears in the sequencing data of a study of vaccination and CD4 T cells after COVID-19 (dated by TCRdb to the early 2020s). With regard to the full study: Convalescent patients had a positive SARS-CoV-2 result on nasal swab PCR, and of these patients, fewer than ten had mild disease and one had severe disease. Post-vaccine blood samples were obtained a median of approximately 74 days after the second vaccine dose, with a range of roughly 14 to 241 days. Control cultures used a CEFX viral epitope pool as positive control, an HIV-1 Nef peptide pool as negative control, or no peptide. In ten to eleven COVID-19 convalescent patients and a few infection-naive healthy vaccine recipients, researchers compared the spike-specific CD4+ TCR repertoire from before mRNA vaccination with the repertoire from after. The convalescent cohort included six males and four females, with two Hispanic individuals, seven Caucasians, two Asians and one multiracial person. Each participant got two doses of either the Pfizer-BioNTech BNT162b2 vaccine (n=8) or the Moderna mRNA-1273 vaccine (n=2). Overlapping spike peptide pools from SARS-CoV-2 and from the common cold coronaviruses HCoV-NL63, HCoV-OC43 and HCoV-229E were used as culture stimuli. Post-COVID blood samples were collected from convalescent patients a median of approximately 100 days after diagnosis, with a range of roughly 30 to 170 days. Points the paper makes about the study in general: Nearly all vaccine-specific clones in convalescent patients (304 of 307) were mono-reactive for SARS-CoV-2 spike rather than cross-reactive with common cold coronaviruses. In convalescent patients, a median around 86% of post-vaccine SARS-CoV-2-reactive clones were detected only after vaccination, suggesting vaccine-specific priming. The number of convalescent patients in the study was relatively small, and the study did not examine early timepoints following natural infection. An increase in the median number of SARS-CoV-2-reactive clonotypes from approximately 23 after infection to roughly 38 after vaccination was observed, but the change was not found to be significant.

The library relied on PCR. TCR sequencing of DNA from cultured CD4+ T cells used the Oncomine TCR Beta short-read assay at the Johns Hopkins FTIC core. The QIAamp micro DNA kit was used to extract genomic DNA from the cultured CD4+ T cells. Oncomine TCR Beta libraries made from cultured CD4+ T cells were pooled using unique dual indexes and sequenced on an Illumina iSeq 100. As for the original processing: Non-productive sequences were filtered out, and CDR3s that did not start with C, did not end with F or W, or were shorter than 7 amino acids were discarded. The MANAFEST web application was used to identify antigen-specific clonotypes by comparing peptide-stimulated wells against reference wells and other culture wells. Positive clones required FDR below 0.05, an odds ratio above 5, and productive frequency above 0.1% in at least two of three replicate wells. Clonotypes that were significantly expanded in both SARS-CoV-2 spike wells and at least one common cold coronavirus spike condition were defined as cross-reactive. CDR3 homology was assessed with Levenshtein distances (stringdist) and unrooted phylogenetic trees (ape) in R version 3.6.1. Clones were called with MiXCR by TCRdb after fastp trimmed the public reads at Q25, and only in-frame beta chains were retained. Records with the same CDR3 protein are collapsed into one entry carrying the most frequent genes and DNA. TCRdb's processing, not the study's, gives the V and J calls here. The sample table holds 15,000 to 20,000 distinct CDR3 sequences, of which approximately 57% were seen once. The ten largest make up around 7.7% of the sample.

The sample's treatment or condition label is to be understood as: roughly 10-day PBMC culture with coronavirus spike peptide pools or control peptides (ViraFEST assay). The ViraFEST assay was used in the study, in which antigen-specific T cells were expanded with peptide pools and expanded clonotypes were subsequently identified by TCR sequencing. The convalescent patients' positive SARS-CoV-2 PCR tests were from March to December 2020, which was before the Alpha, Beta and Delta variants emerged in the United States. Each well held approximately 2 million PBMCs cultured in IMDM containing approximately 5% human AB serum and roughly 9.7 IU/ml IL-2, with 10 ug/ml peptide pools added. On days 3 and 7, half of the culture medium was replaced with fresh IL-2-containing medium. After 10 to 11 days of culture, CD4+ T cells were isolated by negative selection with the EasySep CD4+ T cell isolation kit. Ficoll-Paque Plus gradient centrifugation was used to isolate PBMCs from whole blood, and the isolated PBMCs were then either used fresh or cryopreserved at -140C. In general, triplicate wells were set up for every culture condition.

Regarding this clonotype: What this receptor recognizes is not known. No base qualities exist here, and no much larger clone lies one base off it.

Sequencing used CD4+ T cells from blood, cultured in vitro, obtained before SARS-CoV-2 vaccination. This clonotype originated in a human donor who had recovered from COVID-19.

The DNA is TGTGCCAGCAGTCCCGGGGACATCTACTATGGCTACACCTTC. Its product reads: CASSPGDIYYGYTF. The rearrangement joined TRBV12-3 or TRBV12-4 to TRBJ1-2; TRBD1 might be the D gene, on 6 matching bases. The CDR3 measures 14 amino acids from cysteine to phenylalanine. This entry keeps only the CDR3 DNA: 42 bases, framed from base 1. The germline ends are 13 bases apart after V is trimmed by 5 bases and J by 3 bases.